Reported below is one TCR beta chain. The antigen it binds to is not known. No much larger clone exists at a distance of one base, and base qualities are not known. The method was the immunoSEQ multiplex PCR assay. In most patients, genomic DNA was isolated using the Qiagen DNeasy Blood and Tissue Kit and sent frozen to Adaptive Biotechnologies for TCR sequencing. Adaptive Biotechnologies carried out high-throughput TCR-beta CDR3 sequencing of genomic DNA for most patients. The original methods were these. TCR sequencing data for 18 patients were retrieved from Adaptive's ImmunoSEQ software; a few other patients were processed with MiXCR and VDJtools. CD4 versus CD8 sorting errors were corrected by removing sequences found in both subsets at a frequency ratio below 5:1. Because the origin of CDR3 nucleotide sequences shared between donor and recipient could not be assigned, those sequences were removed. To count as alloreactive, a clone needed at least 2-fold expansion over unstimulated cells and a minimum CFSE-low frequency of 0.002% (template counts) or 0.001% (read counts). Mappable clones were those detected in sequenced pre-transplant spleen, lymph node, or MLR CFSE-low populations of the donor or recipient. Cumulative frequency of alloreactive clones was calculated as a percentage of all sequences weighted by copy number. TCRdb's version of the immuneACCESS table is confined to in-frame rearrangements and falls short of the full clone set. An unresolved V gene accounts for under half of the shortfall where checked; the remainder is of unknown origin. V, J and clone size are those of that table, while D and trimming were read from the DNA. In this sample the table shows about 88,000 clones, 80% to 95% of which occur a single time. Together, the top ten hold 0.3% to 0.45% of the sample.

The data belong to a study of graft-versus-host responses after intestinal transplantation (dated by TCRdb to the early 2020s). Turning to the overall study: The transplants that recipients received were multivisceral, liver-intestinal, or isolated intestinal. After intestinal transplantation, graft-versus-host and host-versus-graft alloreactive T cell clones were followed in the graft, circulation and bone marrow using bulk TCR-beta CDR3 sequencing. Rather than going through the commercial service, samples from three later patients were sequenced in-house on an Illumina MiSeq and processed with MiXCR. A cohort of 24 intestinal transplant recipients, including one retransplant, was enrolled, and 3 patients lacking pretransplant specimens were excluded. Every recipient was given anti-thymocyte globulin induction, then maintenance tacrolimus and steroids for 2 to 3 years. Donor T cell macrochimerism was defined as a peak of at least 4% donor T cells among recipient peripheral blood mononuclear cells. To identify alloreactive clones, pre-transplant mixed lymphocyte reaction products were sequenced and then compared with unstimulated pre-transplant donor and recipient T cells. The study at large found these results: The conclusions were limited by the relatively low number and heterogeneity of the intestinal transplant patients. GvH clones were detected in recipient bone marrow, and some appeared earlier in ileal mucosa or blood, consistent with an intestinal mucosal origin. Early after transplant, declines in HvG clones were associated with peak levels of circulating GvH clones. In the allografts of patients with donor T cell macrochimerism, GvH to HvG T cell clonal ratios were high.

The sample's time point label is to be understood as: cells obtained before transplantation from donor or recipient. CD3+CD4+ and CD3+CD8+ populations were FACS-sorted from unstimulated pre-transplant donor and recipient cells taken from spleen or lymph nodes. From its cysteine to its phenylalanine, the CDR3 spans 15 amino acids. Of the read, only the CDR3 DNA is kept; its 45 bases are in frame from base 1. The germline V gene encodes CDR1 SGHTA and CDR2 FQGTGA. Relative to germline, V is 8 bases shorter and J is 0 bases shorter, with 14 bases between their ends. The chain is assembled from TRBV7-3 and TRBJ2-4; no D gene call is confident. Here the sequenced sample was unstimulated CD4+ T cells sorted from spleen or lymph node cells, taken before transplant. This sequence was found in a human donor who was the organ donor for an intestinal transplant. The CDR3 corresponds to CASHLLQVAKNIQYF. The nucleotide sequence is given as TGTGCCAGCCACCTTCTCCAGGTAGCCAAAAACATTCAGTACTTC. The CDR3 plus the reference TRBV7-3 and TRBJ2-4 genes for the other parts give the full variable domain: GAGVSQTPSNKVTEKGKYVELRCDPISGHTALYWYRQSLGQGPEFLIYFQGTGAADDSGLPNDRFFAVRPEGSVSTLKIQRTERGDSAVYLCASHLLQVAKNIQYFGAGTRLSVL.